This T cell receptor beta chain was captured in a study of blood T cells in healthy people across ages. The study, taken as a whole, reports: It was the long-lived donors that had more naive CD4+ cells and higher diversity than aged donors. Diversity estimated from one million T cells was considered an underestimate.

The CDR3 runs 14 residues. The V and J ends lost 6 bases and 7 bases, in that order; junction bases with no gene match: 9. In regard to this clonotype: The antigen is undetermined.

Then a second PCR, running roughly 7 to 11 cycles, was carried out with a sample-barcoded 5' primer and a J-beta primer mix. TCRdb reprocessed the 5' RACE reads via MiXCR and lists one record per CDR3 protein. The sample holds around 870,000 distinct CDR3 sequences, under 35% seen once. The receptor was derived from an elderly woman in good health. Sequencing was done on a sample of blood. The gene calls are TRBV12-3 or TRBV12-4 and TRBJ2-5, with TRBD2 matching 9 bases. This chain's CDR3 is CASSPLAGTGTQYF. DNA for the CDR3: TGTGCCAGCAGCCCTCTAGCGGGGACTGGGACCCAGTACTTC.